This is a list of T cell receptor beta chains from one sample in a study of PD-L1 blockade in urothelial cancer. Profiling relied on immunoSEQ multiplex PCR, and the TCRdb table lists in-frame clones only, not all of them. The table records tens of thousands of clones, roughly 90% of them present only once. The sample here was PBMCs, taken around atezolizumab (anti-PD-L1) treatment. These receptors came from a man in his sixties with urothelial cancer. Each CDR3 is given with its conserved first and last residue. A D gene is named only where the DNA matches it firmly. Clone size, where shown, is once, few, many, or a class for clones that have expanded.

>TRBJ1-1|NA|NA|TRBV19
TGTGCCAGTACCCCCAGGGAGGGGATGAACACTGAAGCTTTCTTT
CASTPREGMNTEAFF
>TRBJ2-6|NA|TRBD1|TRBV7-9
TGTGCCAGCATCGAGGGGGCCGCCTCTGGGGCCAACGTCCTGACTTTC
CASIEGAASGANVLTF
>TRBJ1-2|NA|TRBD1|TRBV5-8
TGTGCCAGCAGCCTAAAGGGGACAGGGGAATATGGCTACACCTTC
CASSLKGTGEYGYTF
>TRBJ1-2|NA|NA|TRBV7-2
TGTGCCAGCAGCAAAGTGGAGGGCTATGGCTACACCTTC
CASSKVEGYGYTF
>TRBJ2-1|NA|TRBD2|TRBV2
TGTGCCAGCAGTGCGACTAGCGGCGCCTACAATGAGCAGTTCTTC
CASSATSGAYNEQFF
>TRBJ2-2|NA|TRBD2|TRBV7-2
TGTGCCAGCAGCTTAGTGGGACTAGCGGGAGGCACCGGGGAGCTGTTTTTT
CASSLVGLAGGTGELFF
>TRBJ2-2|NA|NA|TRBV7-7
TGTGCTAGCAGCCCCCGGAGGGTGGGCACCGGGGAGCTGTTTTTT
CASSPRRVGTGELFF
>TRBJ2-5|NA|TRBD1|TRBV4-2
TGTGCCAGCAGCCAAGGGGACAGTCAAGAGACCCAGTACTTC
CASSQGDSQETQYF
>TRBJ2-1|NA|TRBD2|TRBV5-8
TGTGCCAGCAGCTTAGGATTTCGGCTAGCGGACCGTGAGCAGTTCTTC
CASSLGFRLADREQFF
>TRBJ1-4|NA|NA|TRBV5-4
TGTGCCAGCAGTTCCTGGGGCGGCGAAAAACTGTTTTTT
CASSSWGGEKLFF
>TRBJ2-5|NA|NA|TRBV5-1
TGCGCCAGCAGCGTGGAGGGGTCAGAGACCCAGTACTTC
CASSVEGSETQYF
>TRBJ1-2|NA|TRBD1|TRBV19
TGTGCCAGACCTAAATCGACAGGGGGGCCTTTTTGGTATGGCTACACCTTC
CARPKSTGGPFWYGYTF
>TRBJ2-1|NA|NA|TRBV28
TGTGCCAGCAGTTTATTTCTAGCGAAGCAGTTCTTC
CASSLFLAKQFF
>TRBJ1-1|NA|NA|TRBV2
TGTGCCAGCAGCCTACTTTTCCCCGCGAGTACTGAAGCTTTCTTT
CASSLLFPASTEAFF
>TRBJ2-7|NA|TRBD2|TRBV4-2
TGTGCCAGCAGCCAAGCGGGGGGGGCTAGCGCTTACTACGAGCAGTACTTC
CASSQAGGASAYYEQYF
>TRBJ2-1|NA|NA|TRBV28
TGTGCCAGCAGGTCCATTGGACTGGGGAGCAACTCCTTCGCCAATGAGCAGTTCTTC
CASRSIGLGSNSFANEQFF
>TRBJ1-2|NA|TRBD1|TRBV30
TGTGCCTGGACGGGACAGAAAAGGGGCTACACCTTC
CAWTGQKRGYTF
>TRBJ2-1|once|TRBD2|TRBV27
TGTGCCAGCAGTTCCGGACTAGCGGGGGGCATCAATGAGCAGTTCTTC
CASSSGLAGGINEQFF
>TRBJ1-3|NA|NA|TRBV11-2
TGTGCCAGCAGCGTCACAGGTACCTCTGGAAACACCATATATTTT
CASSVTGTSGNTIYF
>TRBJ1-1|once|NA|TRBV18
TGTGCCAGCTCACCAGAAGGGGTCCACACTGAAGCTTTCTTT
CASSPEGVHTEAFF
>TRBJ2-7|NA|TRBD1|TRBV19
TGTGCCAGTAGTATCACCCCGGGACAGGGGTCCTACGAGCAGTACTTC
CASSITPGQGSYEQYF
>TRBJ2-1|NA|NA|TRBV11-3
TGTGCCAGCAGCTTGGGGGGGGCCAGCCATGAGCAGTTCTTC
CASSLGGASHEQFF
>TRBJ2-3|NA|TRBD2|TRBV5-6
TGTGCCAGCAGCCGCCTCGGACTAGCGGGAGACTCAGATACGCAGTATTTT
CASSRLGLAGDSDTQYF
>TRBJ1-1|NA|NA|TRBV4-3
TGCGCCAGCAGCCAAAGAGGCAGCGAGAACACTGAAGCTTTCTTT
CASSQRGSENTEAFF
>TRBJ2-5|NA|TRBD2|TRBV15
TGTGCCACCAGCAGCGCTAGCGGGAGGTACCAAGAGACCCAGTACTTC
CATSSASGRYQETQYF
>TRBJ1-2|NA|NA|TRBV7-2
TGTGCCAGCAGCCCCGTCCAGAACTATGGCTACACCTTC
CASSPVQNYGYTF
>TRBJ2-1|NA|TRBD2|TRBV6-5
TGTGCCAGCAGTTACTCTCCTAGCGGGGGGAACAATGAGCAGTTCTTC
CASSYSPSGGNNEQFF
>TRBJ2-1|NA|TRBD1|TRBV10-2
TGCGCCAGCTGGGACAGGGCGACAGGGCAGTTCTTC
CASWDRATGQFF
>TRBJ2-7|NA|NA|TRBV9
TGTGCCAGCAGCGTAGGCCCCGCGGGAAACGAGCAGTACTTC
CASSVGPAGNEQYF
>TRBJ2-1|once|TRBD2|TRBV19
TGTGCCAGTAGTATAGTTAGCGGGATCGTAAGAGGTCATGAGCAGTTCTTC
CASSIVSGIVRGHEQFF
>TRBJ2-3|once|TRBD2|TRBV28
TGTGCCAGCAGCTTACTAGCGCCCTCGGCCCAAGATACGCAGTATTTT
CASSLLAPSAQDTQYF
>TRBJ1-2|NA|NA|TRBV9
TGTGCCAGCAGCCAAAACTATGGCTACACCTTC
CASSQNYGYTF
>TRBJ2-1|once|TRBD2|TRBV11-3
TGTGCCAGCAGTCGGGGGGGCAATGAGCAGTTCTTC
CASSRGGNEQFF
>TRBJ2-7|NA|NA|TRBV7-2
TGTGCCAGCAGCTTAGCGCAGGTCGAGCAGTACTTC
CASSLAQVEQYF
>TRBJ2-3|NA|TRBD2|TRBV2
TGTGCCAGCACTCCCCCGGGACTAGCGGGATCGGATACGCAGTATTTT
CASTPPGLAGSDTQYF